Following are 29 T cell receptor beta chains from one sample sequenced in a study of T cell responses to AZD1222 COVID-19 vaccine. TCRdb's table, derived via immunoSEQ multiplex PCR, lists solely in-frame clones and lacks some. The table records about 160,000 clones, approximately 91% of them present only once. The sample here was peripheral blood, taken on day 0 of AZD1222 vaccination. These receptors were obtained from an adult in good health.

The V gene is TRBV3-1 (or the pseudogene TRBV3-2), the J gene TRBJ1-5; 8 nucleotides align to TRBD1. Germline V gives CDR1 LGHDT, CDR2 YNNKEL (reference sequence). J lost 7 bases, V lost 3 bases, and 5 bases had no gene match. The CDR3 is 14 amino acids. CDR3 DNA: TGTGCCAGCAGCCATGCGGGACAGGAACAGCCCCAGCATTTT. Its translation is CASSHAGQEQPQHF.

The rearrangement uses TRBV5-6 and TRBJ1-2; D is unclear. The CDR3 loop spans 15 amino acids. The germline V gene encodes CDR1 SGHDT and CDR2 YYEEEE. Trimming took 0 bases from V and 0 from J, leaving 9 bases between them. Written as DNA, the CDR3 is TGTGCCAGCAGCTTGGTGTCCCGAGCTAACTATGGCTACACCTTC. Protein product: CASSLVSRANYGYTF. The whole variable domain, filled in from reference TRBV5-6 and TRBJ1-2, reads DAGVTQSPTHLIKTRGQQVTLRCSPKSGHDTVSWYQQALGQGPQFIFQYYEEEERQRGNFPDRFSGHQFPNYSSELNVNALLLGDSALYLCASSLVSRANYGYTFGSGTRLTVV.

CDR3 sequence reads: CAISPTGYGYTF. The CDR3 DNA sequence: TGTGCCATCTCTCCTACGGGCTATGGCTACACCTTC. The chain employs TRBV10-3 and TRBJ1-2; D ambiguous. The CDR3 is made up of 12 amino acids. Deletions cut 8 bases from V and 4 bases from J, with 11 bases between. Per the germline V gene, CDR1 is ENHRY and CDR2 is SYGVKD.

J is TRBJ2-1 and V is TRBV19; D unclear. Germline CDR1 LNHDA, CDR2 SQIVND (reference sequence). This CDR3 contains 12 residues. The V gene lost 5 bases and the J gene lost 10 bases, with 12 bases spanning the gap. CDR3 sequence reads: CASSPPGWEQFF. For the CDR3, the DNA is TGTGCCAGTAGTCCCCCCGGTTGGGAGCAGTTCTTC.

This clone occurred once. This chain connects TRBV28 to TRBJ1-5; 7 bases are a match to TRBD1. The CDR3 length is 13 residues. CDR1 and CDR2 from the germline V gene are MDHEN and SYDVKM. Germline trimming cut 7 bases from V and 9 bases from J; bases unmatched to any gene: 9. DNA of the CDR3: TGTGCCAGCAACTGGGACAGCCTTCTGCCCCAGCATTTT. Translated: CASNWDSLLPQHF.

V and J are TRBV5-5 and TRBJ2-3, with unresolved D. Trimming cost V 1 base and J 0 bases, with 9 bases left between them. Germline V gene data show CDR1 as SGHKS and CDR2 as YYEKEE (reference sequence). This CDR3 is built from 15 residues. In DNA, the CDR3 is TGTGCCAGCAGCTTGCGAGTCTTGAGCACAGATACGCAGTATTTT. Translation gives CASSLRVLSTDTQYF. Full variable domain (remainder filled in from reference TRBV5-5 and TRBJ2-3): DAGVTQSPTHLIKTRGQQVTLRCSPISGHKSVSWYQQVLGQGPQFIFQYYEKEERGRGNFPDRFSARQFPNYSSELNVNALLLGDSALYLCASSLRVLSTDTQYFGPGTRLTVL.

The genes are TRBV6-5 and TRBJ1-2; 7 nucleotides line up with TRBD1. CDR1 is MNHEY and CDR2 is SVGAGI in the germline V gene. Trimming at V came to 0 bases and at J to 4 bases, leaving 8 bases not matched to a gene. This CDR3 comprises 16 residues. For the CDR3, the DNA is TGTGCCAGCAGTTACTCAGGACAGGAGGATATCTATGGCTACACCTTC. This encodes CASSYSGQEDIYGYTF.

The CDR3 DNA reads as TGTGCCAGCAGTGCTACAGGGGTGGTTAATGAAAAACTGTTTTTT. Protein product: CASSATGVVNEKLFF. J is TRBJ1-4 and V is TRBV2, with 7 bases matching TRBD1. The ends lost 4 bases at V and 4 bases at J; junction bases unmatched: 6. This CDR3 is 15 amino acids long. Looked up from germline, CDR1 is SNHLY and CDR2 is FYNNEI.

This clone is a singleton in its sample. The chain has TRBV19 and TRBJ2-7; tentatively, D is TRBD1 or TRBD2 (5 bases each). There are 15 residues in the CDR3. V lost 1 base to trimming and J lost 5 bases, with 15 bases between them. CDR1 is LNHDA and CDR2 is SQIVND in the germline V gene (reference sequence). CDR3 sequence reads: CASSIAKGPTDEQYF. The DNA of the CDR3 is TGTGCCAGTAGTATAGCAAAGGGACCCACCGACGAGCAGTACTTC.

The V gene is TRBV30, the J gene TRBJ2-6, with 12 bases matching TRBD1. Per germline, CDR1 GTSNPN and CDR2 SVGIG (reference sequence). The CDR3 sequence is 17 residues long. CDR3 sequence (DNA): TGTGCGTCTCATCGGGACAGGGGGCGGTCTGGGGCCAACGTCCTGACTTTC. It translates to CASHRDRGRSGANVLTF.

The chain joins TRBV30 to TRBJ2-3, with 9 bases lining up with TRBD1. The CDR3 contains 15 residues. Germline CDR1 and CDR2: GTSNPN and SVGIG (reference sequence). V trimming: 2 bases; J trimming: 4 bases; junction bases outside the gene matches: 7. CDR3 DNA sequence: TGTGCCTGGAGTCCCGGGACAGGGAGGTCAGATACGCAGTATTTT. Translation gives CAWSPGTGRSDTQYF.

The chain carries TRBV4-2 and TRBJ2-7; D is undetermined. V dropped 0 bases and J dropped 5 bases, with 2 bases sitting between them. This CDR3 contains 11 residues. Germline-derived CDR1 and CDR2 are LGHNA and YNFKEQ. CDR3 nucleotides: TGTGCCAGCAGCCAAGAGGACGAGCAGTACTTC. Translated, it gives CASSQEDEQYF.

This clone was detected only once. This CDR3 reads CASSYMGPHEGYTF. As DNA, the CDR3 is TGTGCCAGCAGTTACATGGGACCTCACGAGGGCTACACCTTC. J is TRBJ1-2 and V is TRBV6-5, with D possibly being TRBD1 (5 bases). Trimming pared 2 bases from V and 8 bases from J, leaving 15 bases between. The germline CDR1 and CDR2 sequences are MNHEY and SVGAGI. The CDR3 extends over 14 amino acids.

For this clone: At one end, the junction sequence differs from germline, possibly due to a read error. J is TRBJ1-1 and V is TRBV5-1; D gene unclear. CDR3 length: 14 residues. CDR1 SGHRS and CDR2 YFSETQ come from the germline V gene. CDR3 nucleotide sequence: TGCGCCAGCAGCTCGTTTGGAGGGAACCCTGAAGCTTTCTTT. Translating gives CASSSFGGNPEAFF.

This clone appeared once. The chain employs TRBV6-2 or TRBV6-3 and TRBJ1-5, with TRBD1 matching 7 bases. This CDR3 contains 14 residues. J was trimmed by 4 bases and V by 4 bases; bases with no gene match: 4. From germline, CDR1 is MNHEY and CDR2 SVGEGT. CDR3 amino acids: CASSFGTENQPQHF. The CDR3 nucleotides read TGTGCCAGCAGTTTCGGGACAGAGAATCAGCCCCAGCATTTT.

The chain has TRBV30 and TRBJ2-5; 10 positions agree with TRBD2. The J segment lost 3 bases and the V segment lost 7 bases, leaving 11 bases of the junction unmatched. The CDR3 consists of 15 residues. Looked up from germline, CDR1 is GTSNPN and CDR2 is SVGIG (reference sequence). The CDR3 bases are TGTGCCTACGGACTAGCGGTGGGGGTTGAAGAGACCCAGTACTTC. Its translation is CAYGLAVGVEETQYF.

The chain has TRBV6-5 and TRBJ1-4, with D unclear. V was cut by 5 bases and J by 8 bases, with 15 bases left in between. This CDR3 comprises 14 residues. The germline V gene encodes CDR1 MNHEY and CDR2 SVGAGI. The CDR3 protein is CASSRNSGREKLFF. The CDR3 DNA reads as TGTGCCAGCAGTCGAAACTCAGGCAGAGAAAAACTGTTTTTT.

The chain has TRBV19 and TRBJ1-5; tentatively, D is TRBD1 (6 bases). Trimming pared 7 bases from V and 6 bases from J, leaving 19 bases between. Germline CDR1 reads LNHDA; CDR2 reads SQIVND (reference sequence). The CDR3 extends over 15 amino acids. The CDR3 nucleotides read TGTGCCAGTACTTTTGGCAGGGGAGGTAGTCAGCCCCAGCATTTT. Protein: CASTFGRGGSQPQHF.

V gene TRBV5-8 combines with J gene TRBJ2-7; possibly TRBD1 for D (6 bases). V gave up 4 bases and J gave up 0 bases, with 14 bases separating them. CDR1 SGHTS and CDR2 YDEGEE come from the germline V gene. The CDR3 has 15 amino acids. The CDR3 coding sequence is TGTGCCAGCAGCAGGATTACAGGGTTCTCCTACGAGCAGTACTTC. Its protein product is CASSRITGFSYEQYF.

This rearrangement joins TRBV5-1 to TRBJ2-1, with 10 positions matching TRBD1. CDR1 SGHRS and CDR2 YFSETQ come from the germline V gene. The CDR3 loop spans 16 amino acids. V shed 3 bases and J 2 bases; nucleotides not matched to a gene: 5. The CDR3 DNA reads TGCGCCAGCAGCTCCCGGGGGACAGGGGCCTACAATGAGCAGTTCTTC. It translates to CASSSRGTGAYNEQFF.

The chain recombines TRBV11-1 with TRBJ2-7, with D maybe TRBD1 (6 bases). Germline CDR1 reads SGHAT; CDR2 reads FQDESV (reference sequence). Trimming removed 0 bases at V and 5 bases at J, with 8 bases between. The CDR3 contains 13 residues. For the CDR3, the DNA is TGTGCCAGCAGCTTAGCAGGGGGACACGAGCAGTACTTC. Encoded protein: CASSLAGGHEQYF.

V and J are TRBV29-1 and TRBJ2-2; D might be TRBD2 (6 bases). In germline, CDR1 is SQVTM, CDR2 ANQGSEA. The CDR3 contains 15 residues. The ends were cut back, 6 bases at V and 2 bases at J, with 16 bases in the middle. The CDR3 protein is CSVPTGGINTGELFF. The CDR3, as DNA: TGCAGCGTACCTACTGGCGGGATTAACACCGGGGAGCTGTTTTTT.

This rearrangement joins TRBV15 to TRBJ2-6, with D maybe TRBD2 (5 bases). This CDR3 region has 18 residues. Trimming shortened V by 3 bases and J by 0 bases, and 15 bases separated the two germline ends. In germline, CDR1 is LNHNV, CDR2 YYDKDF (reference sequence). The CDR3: CATSSGKSVGSGANVLTF. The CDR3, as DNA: TGTGCCACCAGCAGCGGGAAGTCGGTGGGCTCTGGGGCCAACGTCCTGACTTTC.

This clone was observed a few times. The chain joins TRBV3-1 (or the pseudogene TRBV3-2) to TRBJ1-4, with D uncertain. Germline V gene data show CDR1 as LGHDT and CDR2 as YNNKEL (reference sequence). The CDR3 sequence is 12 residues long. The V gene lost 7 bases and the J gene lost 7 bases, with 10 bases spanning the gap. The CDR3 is CASNLPPEKLFF. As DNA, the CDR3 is TGTGCCAGCAACCTACCGCCTGAAAAACTGTTTTTT.

CDR3: CASSQLSGDSGVFF. The CDR3 bases are TGCGCCAGCAGTCAACTCTCTGGGGACAGTGGGGTGTTTTTT. The chain couples TRBV23-1 to TRBJ1-4, with 7 nucleotides matching TRBD1. TRBV23-1 carries the ORF label, with uncertain function. V was pared by 2 bases and J by 15 bases, with 12 bases of the junction left unmatched. The CDR3 sequence is 14 residues long.

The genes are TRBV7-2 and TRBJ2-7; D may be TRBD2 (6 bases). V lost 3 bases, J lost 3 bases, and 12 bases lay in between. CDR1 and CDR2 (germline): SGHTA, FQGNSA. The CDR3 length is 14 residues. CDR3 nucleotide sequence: TGTGCCAGCAGCTTTGGGCTAGCGAACTACGAGCAGTACTTC. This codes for CASSFGLANYEQYF.

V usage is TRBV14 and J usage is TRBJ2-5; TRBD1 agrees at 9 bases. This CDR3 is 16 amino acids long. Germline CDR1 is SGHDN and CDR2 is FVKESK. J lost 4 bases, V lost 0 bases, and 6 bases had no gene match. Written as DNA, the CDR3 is TGTGCCAGCAGCCAAGAAGGACAGGGGCGGAGAGAGACCCAGTACTTC. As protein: CASSQEGQGRRETQYF.

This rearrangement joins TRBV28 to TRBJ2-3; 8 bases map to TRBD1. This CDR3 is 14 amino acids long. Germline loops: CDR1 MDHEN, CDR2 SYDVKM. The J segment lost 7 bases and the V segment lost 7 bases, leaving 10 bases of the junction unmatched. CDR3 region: CASTTGGVLYTQYF. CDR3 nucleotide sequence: TGTGCCAGCACTACAGGGGGAGTTTTGTATACGCAGTATTTT.

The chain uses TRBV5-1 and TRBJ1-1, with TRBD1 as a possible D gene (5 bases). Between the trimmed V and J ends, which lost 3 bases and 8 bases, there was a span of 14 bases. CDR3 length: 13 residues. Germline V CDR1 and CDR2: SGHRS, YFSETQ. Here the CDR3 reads CASSSGPGGEAFF. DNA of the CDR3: TGCGCCAGCAGCTCGGGACCGGGGGGAGAAGCTTTCTTT.